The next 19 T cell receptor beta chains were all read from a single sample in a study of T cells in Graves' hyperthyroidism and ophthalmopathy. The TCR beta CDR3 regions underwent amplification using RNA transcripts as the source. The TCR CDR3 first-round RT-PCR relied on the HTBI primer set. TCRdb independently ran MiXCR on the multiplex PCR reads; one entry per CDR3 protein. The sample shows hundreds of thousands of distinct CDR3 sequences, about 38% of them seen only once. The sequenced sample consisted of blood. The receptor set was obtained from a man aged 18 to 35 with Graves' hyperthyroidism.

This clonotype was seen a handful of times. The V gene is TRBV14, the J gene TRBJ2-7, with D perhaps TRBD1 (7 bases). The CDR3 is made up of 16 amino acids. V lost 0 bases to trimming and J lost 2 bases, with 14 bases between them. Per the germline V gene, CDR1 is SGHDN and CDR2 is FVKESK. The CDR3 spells CASSQDGTRGAYEQYF. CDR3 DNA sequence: TGTGCCAGCAGCCAAGATGGGACCAGGGGGGCCTACGAGCAGTACTTC.

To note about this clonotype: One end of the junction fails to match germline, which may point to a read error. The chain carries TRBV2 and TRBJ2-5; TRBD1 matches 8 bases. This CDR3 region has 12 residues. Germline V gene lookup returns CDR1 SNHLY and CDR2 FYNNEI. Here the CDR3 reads CAGGQGEETKYF. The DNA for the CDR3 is TGTGCAGGCGGACAGGGTGAAGAGACCAAGTACTTC.

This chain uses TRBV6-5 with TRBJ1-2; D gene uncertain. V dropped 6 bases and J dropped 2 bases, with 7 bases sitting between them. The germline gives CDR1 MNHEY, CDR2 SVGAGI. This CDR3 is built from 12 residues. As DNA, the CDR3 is TGTGCCAGCAGCGGACGGAACTATGGCTACACCTTC. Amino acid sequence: CASSGRNYGYTF.

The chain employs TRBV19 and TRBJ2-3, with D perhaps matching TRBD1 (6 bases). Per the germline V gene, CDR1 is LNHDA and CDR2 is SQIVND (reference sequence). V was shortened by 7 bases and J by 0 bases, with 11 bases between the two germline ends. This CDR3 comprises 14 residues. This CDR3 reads CASKGDRSTDTQYF. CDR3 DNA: TGTGCCAGTAAGGGGGACCGAAGCACAGATACGCAGTATTTT.

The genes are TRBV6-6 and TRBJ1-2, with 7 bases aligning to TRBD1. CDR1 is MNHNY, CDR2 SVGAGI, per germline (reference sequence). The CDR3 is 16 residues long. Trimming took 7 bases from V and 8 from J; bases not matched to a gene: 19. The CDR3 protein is CASKNRETGFVEGYTF. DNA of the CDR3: TGTGCCAGCAAAAACCGTGAGACAGGGTTTGTGGAAGGCTACACCTTC.

The CDR3 loop is CASSYAGVYQETQYF. DNA of the CDR3: TGTGCCAGCAGTTACGCGGGAGTGTACCAAGAGACCCAGTACTTC. The chain is built from TRBV6-6 and TRBJ2-5, with 7 bases aligning to TRBD2. Germline assignment: CDR1 MNHNY and CDR2 SVGAGI (reference sequence). The CDR3 is 15 residues long. The junction had 3 bases not matched to a gene; V was cut back by 2 bases and J by 0 bases.

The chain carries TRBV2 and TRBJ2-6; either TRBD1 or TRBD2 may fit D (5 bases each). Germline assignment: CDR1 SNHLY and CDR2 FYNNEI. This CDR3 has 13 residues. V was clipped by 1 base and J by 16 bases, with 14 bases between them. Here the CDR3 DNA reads TGTGCCAGCAGTGAAGATCGGGGCCCAAGACTGACTTTC. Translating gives CASSEDRGPRLTF. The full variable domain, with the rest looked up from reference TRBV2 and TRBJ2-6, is EPEVTQTPSHQVTQMGQEVILRCVPISNHLYFYWYRQILGQKVEFLVSFYNNEISEKSEIFDDQFSVERPDGSNFTLKIRSTKLEDSAMYFCASSEDRGPRLTFGAGSRLTVL.

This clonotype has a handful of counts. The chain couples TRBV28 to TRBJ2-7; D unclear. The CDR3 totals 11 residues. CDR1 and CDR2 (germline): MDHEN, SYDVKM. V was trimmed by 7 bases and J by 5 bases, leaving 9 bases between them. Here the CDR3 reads CASTSSHEQYF. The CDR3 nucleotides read TGTGCCAGCACCTCAAGCCACGAGCAGTACTTC.

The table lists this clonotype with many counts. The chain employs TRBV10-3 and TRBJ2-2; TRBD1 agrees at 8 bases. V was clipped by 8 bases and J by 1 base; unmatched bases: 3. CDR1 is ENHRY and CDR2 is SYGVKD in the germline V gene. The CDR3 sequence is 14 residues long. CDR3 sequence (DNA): TGTGCCATCCGGGGGACAGGGAACACCGGGGAGCTGTTTTTT. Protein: CAIRGTGNTGELFF.

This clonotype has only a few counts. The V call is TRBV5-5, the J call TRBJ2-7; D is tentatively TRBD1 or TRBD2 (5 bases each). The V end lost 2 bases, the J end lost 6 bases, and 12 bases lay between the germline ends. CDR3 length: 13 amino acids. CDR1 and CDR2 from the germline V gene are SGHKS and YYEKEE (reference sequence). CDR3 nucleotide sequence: TGTGCCAGCAGCTTCTGGGACGCGAGCGAGCAGTACTTC. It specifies CASSFWDASEQYF.

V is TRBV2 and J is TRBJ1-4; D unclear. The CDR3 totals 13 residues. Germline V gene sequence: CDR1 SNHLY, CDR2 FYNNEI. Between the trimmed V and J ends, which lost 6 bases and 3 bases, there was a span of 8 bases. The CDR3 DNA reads TGTGCCAGCAGGGGTGCCCCTAATGAAAAACTGTTTTTT. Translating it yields CASRGAPNEKLFF.

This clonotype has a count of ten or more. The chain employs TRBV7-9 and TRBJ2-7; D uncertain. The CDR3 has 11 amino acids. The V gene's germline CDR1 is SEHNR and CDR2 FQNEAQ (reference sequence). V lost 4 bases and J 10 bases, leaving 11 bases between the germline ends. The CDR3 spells CASSSSPPQYF. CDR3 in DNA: TGTGCCAGCAGCTCCTCCCCCCCACAGTACTTC.

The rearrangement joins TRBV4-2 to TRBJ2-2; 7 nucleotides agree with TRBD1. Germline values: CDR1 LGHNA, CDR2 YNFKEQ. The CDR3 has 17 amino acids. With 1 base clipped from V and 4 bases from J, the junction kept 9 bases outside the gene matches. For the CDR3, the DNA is TGTGCCAGCAGCCAAGCCTTATTACAGGGGCGCACCGGGGAGCTGTTTTTT. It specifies CASSQALLQGRTGELFF.

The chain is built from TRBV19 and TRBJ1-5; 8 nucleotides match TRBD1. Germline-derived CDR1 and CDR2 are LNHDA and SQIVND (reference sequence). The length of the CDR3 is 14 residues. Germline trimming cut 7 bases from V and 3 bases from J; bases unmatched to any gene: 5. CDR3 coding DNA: TGTGCCAGTATAAGGACAGGGCACAATCAGCCCCAGCATTTT. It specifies CASIRTGHNQPQHF.

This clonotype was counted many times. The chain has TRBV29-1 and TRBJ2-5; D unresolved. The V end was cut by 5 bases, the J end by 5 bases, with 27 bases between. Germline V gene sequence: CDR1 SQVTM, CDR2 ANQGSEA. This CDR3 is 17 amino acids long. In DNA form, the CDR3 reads TGCAGCGTTCGCGATCGGGTAGCTATGTCCTATTGGGAGACCCAGTACTTC. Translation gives CSVRDRVAMSYWETQYF.

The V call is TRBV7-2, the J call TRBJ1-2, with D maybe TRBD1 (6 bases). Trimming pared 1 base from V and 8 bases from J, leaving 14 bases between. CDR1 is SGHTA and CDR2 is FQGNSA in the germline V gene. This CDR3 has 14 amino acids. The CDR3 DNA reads TGTGCCAGCAGCTTAGACAGGGTCCCTAGGGGCTACACCTTC. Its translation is CASSLDRVPRGYTF.

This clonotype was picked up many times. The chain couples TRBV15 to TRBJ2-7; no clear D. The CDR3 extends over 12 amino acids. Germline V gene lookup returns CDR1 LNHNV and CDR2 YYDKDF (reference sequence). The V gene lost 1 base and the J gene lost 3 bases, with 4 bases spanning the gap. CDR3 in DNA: TGTGCCACCAGCAGAGGAGGCTACGAGCAGTACTTC. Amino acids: CATSRGGYEQYF. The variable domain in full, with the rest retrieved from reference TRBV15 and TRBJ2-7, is DAMVIQNPRYQVTQFGKPVTLSCSQTLNHNVMYWYQQKSSQAPKLLFHYYDKDFNNEADTPDNFQSRRPNTSFCFLDIRSPGLGDTAMYLCATSRGGYEQYFGPGTRLTVT.

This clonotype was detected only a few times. The CDR3 DNA reads TGTGCCAGCAGCTTAGCCGGGACTGCCACTGAAGCTTTCTTT. Translated, it gives CASSLAGTATEAFF. The rearrangement uses TRBV11-2 and TRBJ1-1; possible D gene TRBD1, 5 bases. V shed 1 base and J shed 4 bases, with 10 bases lying between them. There are 14 residues in the CDR3. Germline CDR1 reads SGHAT; CDR2 reads FQNNGV.

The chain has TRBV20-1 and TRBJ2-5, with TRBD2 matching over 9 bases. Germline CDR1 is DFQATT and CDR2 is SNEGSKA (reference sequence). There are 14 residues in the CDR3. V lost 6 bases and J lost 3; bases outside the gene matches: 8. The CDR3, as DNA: TGCAGTGCAATCCCGACTAGCGGCAAAGAGACCCAGTACTTC. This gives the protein CSAIPTSGKETQYF.